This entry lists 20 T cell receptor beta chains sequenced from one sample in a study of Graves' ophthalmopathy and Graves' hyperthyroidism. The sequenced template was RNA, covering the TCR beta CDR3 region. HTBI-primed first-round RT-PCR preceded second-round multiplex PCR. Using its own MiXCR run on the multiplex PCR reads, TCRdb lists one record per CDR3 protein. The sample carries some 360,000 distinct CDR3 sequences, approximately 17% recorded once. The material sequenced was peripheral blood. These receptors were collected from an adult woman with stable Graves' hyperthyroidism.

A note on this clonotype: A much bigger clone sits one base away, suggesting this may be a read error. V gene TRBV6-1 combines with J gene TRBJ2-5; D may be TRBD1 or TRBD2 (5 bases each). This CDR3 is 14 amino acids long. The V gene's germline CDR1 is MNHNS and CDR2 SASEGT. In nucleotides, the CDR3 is TGTGCCAGCAGACTAGGGACGGGCGGGCAGACCAAGTACTTC. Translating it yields CASRLGTGGQTKYF.

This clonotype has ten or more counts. The CDR3 sequence: CASSTGVNQPQHF. CDR3 nucleotides: TGTGCCAGCAGTACAGGGGTCAATCAGCCCCAGCATTTT. The chain recombines TRBV12-3 or TRBV12-4 with TRBJ1-5; 7 bases map to TRBD1. The trim removed 5 bases at V and 3 bases at J, leaving 1 base unmatched. This CDR3 spans 13 amino acids.

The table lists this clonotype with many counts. The CDR3 nucleotides are TGTGCCAGCAGTCCGCTCAGCCTCCCGAACACCGGGGAGCTGTTTTTT. This gives the protein CASSPLSLPNTGELFF. J is TRBJ2-2 and V is TRBV28; D gene uncertain. V was trimmed by 5 bases and J by 0 bases, leaving 13 bases between them. The CDR3 length is 16 residues. Germline values: CDR1 MDHEN, CDR2 SYDVKM.

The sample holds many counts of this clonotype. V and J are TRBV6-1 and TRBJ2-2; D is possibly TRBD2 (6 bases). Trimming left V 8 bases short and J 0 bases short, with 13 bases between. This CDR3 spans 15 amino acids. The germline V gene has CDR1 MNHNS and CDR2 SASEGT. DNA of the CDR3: TGTGCCAGCCTTTCCGGGACTTCGAACACCGGGGAGCTGTTTTTT. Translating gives CASLSGTSNTGELFF.

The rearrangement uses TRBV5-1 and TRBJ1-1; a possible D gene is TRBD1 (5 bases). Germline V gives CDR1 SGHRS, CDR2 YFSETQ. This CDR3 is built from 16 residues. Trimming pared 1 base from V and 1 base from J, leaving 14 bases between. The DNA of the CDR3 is TGCGCCAGCAGCTTGATCGGCGGGGGTGGGAACACTGAAGCTTTCTTT. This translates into CASSLIGGGGNTEAFF.

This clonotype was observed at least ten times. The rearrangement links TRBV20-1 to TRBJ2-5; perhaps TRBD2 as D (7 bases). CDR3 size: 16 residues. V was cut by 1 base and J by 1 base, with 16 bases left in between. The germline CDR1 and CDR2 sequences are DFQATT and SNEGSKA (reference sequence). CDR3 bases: TGCAGTGCTAGAGCAAGGGGTCGGGGGGCCCAAGAGACCCAGTACTTC. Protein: CSARARGRGAQETQYF.

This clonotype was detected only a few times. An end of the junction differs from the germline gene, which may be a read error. The DNA of the CDR3 is TGCGCCAGCAGCAAAAGGCTAGCGGGAACCGTAGGCAAAAACATTAAGTACTTC. Protein: CASSKRLAGTVGKNIKYF. This chain joins TRBV5-1 and TRBJ2-4, with 9 positions matching TRBD2. This CDR3 has 18 amino acids. Germline assignment: CDR1 SGHRS and CDR2 YFSETQ.

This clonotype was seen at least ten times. DNA for the CDR3: TGTGCCAGCAGTGAAAGGGACAGCTCCTACGAGCAGTACTTC. Translation gives CASSERDSSYEQYF. V gene TRBV12-3 or TRBV12-4 combines with J gene TRBJ2-7; 7 bases are a match to TRBD1. The CDR3 is 14 residues long. After removal of 5 bases from V and 0 bases from J, the junction contained 4 bases not matched to a gene.

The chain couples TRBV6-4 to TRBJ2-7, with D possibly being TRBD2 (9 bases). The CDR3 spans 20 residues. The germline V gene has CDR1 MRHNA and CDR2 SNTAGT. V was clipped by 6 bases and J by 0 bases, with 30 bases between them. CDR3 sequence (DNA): TGTGCCAGCAGGGACAGGGCGATGTTACTAGCGGGTGCGAGCTCCTACGAGCAGTACTTC. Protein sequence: CASRDRAMLLAGASSYEQYF.

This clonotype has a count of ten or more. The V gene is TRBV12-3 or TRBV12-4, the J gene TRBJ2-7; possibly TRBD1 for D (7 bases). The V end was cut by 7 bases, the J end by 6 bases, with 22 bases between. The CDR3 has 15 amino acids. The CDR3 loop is CASTRGDSRGGEQYF. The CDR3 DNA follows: TGTGCCAGCACCAGGGGGGACTCGCGAGGGGGCGAGCAGTACTTC.

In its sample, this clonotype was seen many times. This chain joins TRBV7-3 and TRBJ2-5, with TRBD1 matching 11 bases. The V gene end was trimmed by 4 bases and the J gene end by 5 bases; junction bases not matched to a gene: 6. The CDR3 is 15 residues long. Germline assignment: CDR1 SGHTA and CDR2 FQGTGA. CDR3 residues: CASSSGQGAWETQYF. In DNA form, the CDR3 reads TGTGCCAGCAGCTCCGGACAGGGGGCATGGGAGACCCAGTACTTC.

CDR3 region: CASSARGGSSYEQYF. CDR3 sequence (DNA): TGTGCCAGCAGCGCTCGGGGTGGCTCCTCCTACGAGCAGTACTTC. The chain has TRBV7-2 and TRBJ2-7; possibly TRBD2 for D (5 bases). The CDR3 runs to 15 residues. The germline V gene has CDR1 SGHTA and CDR2 FQGNSA. V was clipped by 5 bases and J by 0 bases, with 14 bases between them.

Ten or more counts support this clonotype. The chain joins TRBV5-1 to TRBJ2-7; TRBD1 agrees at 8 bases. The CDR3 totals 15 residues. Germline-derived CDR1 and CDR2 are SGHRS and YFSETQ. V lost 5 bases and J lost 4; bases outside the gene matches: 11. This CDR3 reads CASSSTRTGRYEQYF. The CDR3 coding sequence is TGCGCCAGCAGTTCGACACGGACAGGGCGATACGAGCAGTACTTC. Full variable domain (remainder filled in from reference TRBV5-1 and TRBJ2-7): KAGVTQTPRYLIKTRGQQVTLSCSPISGHRSVSWYQQTPGQGLQFLFEYFSETQRNKGNFPGRFSGRQFSNSRSEMNVSTLELGDSALYLCASSSTRTGRYEQYFGPGTRLTVT.

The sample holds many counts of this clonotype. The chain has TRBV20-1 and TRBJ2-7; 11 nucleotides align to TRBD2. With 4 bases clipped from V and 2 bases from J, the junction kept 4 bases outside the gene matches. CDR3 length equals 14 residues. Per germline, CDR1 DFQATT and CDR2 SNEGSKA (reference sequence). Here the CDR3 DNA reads TGCAGTGCTAAATTAGCGGGAGGGCCCTACGAGCAGTACTTC. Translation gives CSAKLAGGPYEQYF.

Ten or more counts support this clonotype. The CDR3 coding sequence is TGTGCCAGTAACAGGGGTGACTACGAGCAGTACTTC. Protein sequence: CASNRGDYEQYF. This chain connects TRBV2 to TRBJ2-7; 7 positions match TRBD1. The CDR3 sequence is 12 residues long. Trimming took 9 bases from V and 3 from J; bases not matched to a gene: 5. CDR1 and CDR2 from the germline V gene are SNHLY and FYNNEI.

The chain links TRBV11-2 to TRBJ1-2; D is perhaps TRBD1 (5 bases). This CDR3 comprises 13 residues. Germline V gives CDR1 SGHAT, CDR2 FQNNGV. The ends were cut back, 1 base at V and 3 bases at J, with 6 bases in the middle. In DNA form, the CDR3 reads TGTGCCAGCAGCTTAGCAGGGTACTATGGCTACACCTTC. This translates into CASSLAGYYGYTF.

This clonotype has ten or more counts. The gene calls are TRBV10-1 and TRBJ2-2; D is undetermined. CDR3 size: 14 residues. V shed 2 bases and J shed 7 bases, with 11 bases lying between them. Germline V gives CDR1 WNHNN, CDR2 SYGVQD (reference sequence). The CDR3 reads CASSERVGIGELFF. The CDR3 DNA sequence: TGCGCCAGCAGTGAGAGGGTTGGGATCGGGGAGCTGTTTTTT.

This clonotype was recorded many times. CDR3 protein: CSARDSSDLTNTGELFF. The CDR3 DNA reads as TGCAGTGCCCGGGACTCCTCTGATCTTACGAACACCGGGGAGCTGTTTTTT. This chain uses TRBV20-1 with TRBJ2-2; perhaps TRBD2 as D (6 bases). The germline V gene has CDR1 DFQATT and CDR2 SNEGSKA (reference sequence). This CDR3 has 17 amino acids. V lost 6 bases and J 0 bases, leaving 20 bases between the germline ends.

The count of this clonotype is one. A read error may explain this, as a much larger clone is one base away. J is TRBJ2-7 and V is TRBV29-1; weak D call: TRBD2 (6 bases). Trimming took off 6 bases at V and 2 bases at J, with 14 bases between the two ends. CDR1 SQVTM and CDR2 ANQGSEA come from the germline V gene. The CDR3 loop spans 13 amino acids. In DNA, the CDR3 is TGCAGCGTCAGAGTGGGAGGCACCTACGAGCAGTACTTC. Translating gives CSVRVGGTYEQYF.

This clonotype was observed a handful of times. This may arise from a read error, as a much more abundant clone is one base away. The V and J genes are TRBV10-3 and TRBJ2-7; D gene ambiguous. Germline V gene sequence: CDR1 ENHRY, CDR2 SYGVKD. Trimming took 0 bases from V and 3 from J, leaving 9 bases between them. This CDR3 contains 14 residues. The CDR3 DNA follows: TGTGCCATCAGTGAGTCGATGGACCGCTACGAGCAGTACTTC. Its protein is CAISESMDRYEQYF.